This is a list of T cell receptor beta chains from one sample in a study of blood T cell repertoires in COVID-19. The repertoire was sequenced with immunoSEQ multiplex PCR; TCRdb's copy has only in-frame clones and lacks some. The table shows under 250,000 clones, with roughly 77% occurring only once. Sequencing was carried out using peripheral blood. The source of these receptors is a woman between 40 and 55 years old with COVID-19, enrolled during active disease. CDR3s leave out the opening cysteine and the closing phenylalanine or tryptophan.

>TRBV11-3|TRBJ1-1
ASSRQRNTEAF
>TRBV5-6|TRBJ2-7
ASSLDPGGAFYEQY
>TRBV24-1|TRBJ2-3
ATSDPGDRSTDTQY
>TRBV19|TRBJ2-6
ASSLNGANVLT
>TRBV6-4|TRBJ1-2
ASSEGQGAHGYT
>TRBV7-6|TRBJ2-3
ASSLIPIASGSSTDTQY
>TRBV11-2|TRBJ1-2
ASSSAGAAGGYT
>TRBV2|TRBJ2-4
ASRATSLWNIQY
>TRBV7-3|TRBJ2-2
ASSLHSLAGNGGELF
>TRBV11-3|TRBJ2-6
ASSPGDSGANVLT
>TRBV21-1|TRBJ1-4
ASSKGGAPGTTNEKLF
>TRBV7-2|TRBJ1-3
ASSLAQSATGNTIY
>TRBV5-1|TRBJ1-2
ASSEIPGTGGNYGYT
>TRBV7-2|TRBJ1-4
ASSSGQGSTNEKLF
>TRBV18|TRBJ2-5
ASSPGQYLGLAARQETQY
>TRBV6-4|TRBJ1-2
ASRGQGAYGYT
>TRBV19|TRBJ2-3
ASGLAGGTDTQY
>TRBV6-5|TRBJ1-4
ASRTGVGNEKLF
>TRBV14|TRBJ2-5
ASSQEVRRVGETQY
>TRBV7-3|TRBJ2-6
ASTQGGPGANVLT
>TRBV5-6|TRBJ2-2
ASSWRAPRNTGELF
>TRBV7-3|TRBJ2-1
ASSLQASHYNEQF
>TRBV6-5|TRBJ2-1
ASSSSGTSGRNEQF
>TRBV19|TRBJ1-1
ASSTYRTGGNPEAF
>TRBV7-9|TRBJ1-6
ASGTVNSPLH
>TRBV30|TRBJ2-2
AWSEGVAGELF
>TRBV3-1/TRBV3-2|TRBJ2-5
ASSLLAGETQY
>TRBV6-6|TRBJ2-7
ASSPQAGYEQY
>TRBV7-9|TRBJ1-5
ASSPSTGTGNQPQH
>TRBV5-1|TRBJ2-7
ASSFRDRGYEQY
>TRBV4-1|TRBJ2-7
ASSTSETTYEQY
>TRBV5-6|TRBJ2-5
ASSHARLGRGSETQY
>TRBV19|TRBJ2-7
ASSLQGSSYEQY
>TRBV7-2|TRBJ2-1
ASSPVAGGSYNEQF
>TRBV10-2|TRBJ2-1
ASRGWGGPRENEQF
>TRBV6-2/TRBV6-3|TRBJ1-2
ASSYLGSYYGYT
>TRBV15|TRBJ2-4
ATSRDGQAKNIQY
>TRBV19|TRBJ2-3
ASSTPPAGRDTQY
>TRBV2|TRBJ1-6
ASRGGQGSSPLH
>TRBV20-1|TRBJ1-1
SARANTEAF
>TRBV7-2|TRBJ2-5
ASSSNRYQETQY
>TRBV12-3/TRBV12-4|TRBJ1-2
ASRSAPSGYT